The clone carrying this T cell receptor (beta chain) was observed at least ten times. The antigen remains unidentified. The entry originates in a study of early T cells in non-severe SARS-CoV-2 infection. Overall study: It was bulk RNA from unsorted whole blood that was sequenced, and the chains were unpaired.

The CDR3 is 15 residues long. V lost 5 bases and J lost 5; bases outside the gene matches: 8. CDR1 and CDR2 (germline): SGHTA, FQGNSA. Study results and limitations: Private and CD4 specificities were missed by VDJdb matching, skewed to anti-spike CD8.

cDNA molecules, individually, were tagged with unique molecular identifiers. TCRdb called the 5' RACE reads again in MiXCR, with one record for every CDR3 protein. The sample lists roughly 61,000 distinct CDR3 sequences, roughly 10% occurring once. The sequence came from an adult who was a healthcare worker with PCR-confirmed SARS-CoV-2 infection or an uninfected control (not recorded which). The chain employs TRBV7-2 and TRBJ2-5; 10 bases map to TRBD1. The sample was whole blood. CDR3 nucleotide sequence: TGTGCCAGCAGCAACCGGGACAGGGGATCGGAGACCCAGTACTTC. Translated: CASSNRDRGSETQYF.